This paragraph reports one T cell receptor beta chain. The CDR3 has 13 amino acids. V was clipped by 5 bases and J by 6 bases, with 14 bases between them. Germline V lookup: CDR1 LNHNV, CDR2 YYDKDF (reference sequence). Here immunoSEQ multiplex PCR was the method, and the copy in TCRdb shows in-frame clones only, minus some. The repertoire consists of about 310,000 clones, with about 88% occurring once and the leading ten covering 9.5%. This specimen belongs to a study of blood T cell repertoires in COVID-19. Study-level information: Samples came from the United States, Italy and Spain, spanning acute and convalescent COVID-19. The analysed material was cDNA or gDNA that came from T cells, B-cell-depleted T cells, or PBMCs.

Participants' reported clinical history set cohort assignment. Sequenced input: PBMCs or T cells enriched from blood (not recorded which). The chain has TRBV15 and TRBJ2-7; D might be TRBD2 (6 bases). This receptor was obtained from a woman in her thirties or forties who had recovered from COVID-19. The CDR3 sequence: CATSLLKEGEQYF. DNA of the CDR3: TGTGCCACCAGCCTCCTAAAGGAGGGCGAGCAGTACTTC.